This T cell receptor (beta chain) was identified in a study of T cell changes during pregnancy in multiple sclerosis. The germline V gene encodes CDR1 LGHNA and CDR2 YSLEER. The CDR3 length is 16 residues. The junction had 8 bases not matched to a gene; V was cut back by 3 bases and J by 5 bases. Clones were read by immunoSEQ multiplex PCR, and TCRdb kept only the in-frame ones, dropping some. The table lists about 24,000 clones, around 87% of them singletons. This chain links TRBV4-3 with TRBJ2-3; TRBD2 matches 10 bases. Specimen: CD4+ T cells from peripheral blood mononuclear cells, collected in the second trimester of pregnancy. The TCR originated in a female donor in good health, enrolled as a control in a pregnancy study. The CDR3 nucleotides read TGCGCCAGCAGCCACATAAGCGGGGGGGCCGGAGATACGCAGTATTTT. It is translated as CASSHISGGAGDTQYF.